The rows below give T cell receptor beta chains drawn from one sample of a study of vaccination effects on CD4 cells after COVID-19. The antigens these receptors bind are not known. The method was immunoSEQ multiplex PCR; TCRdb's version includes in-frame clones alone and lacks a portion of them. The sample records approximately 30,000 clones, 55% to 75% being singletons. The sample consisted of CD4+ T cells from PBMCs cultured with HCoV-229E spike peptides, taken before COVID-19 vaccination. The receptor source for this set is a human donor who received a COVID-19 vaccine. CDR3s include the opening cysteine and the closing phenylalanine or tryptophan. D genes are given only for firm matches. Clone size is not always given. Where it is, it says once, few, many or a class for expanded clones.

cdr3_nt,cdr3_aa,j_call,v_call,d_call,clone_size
TGTGCCAGCAGTGCTGCTGCCATCGGGGAGCTGTTTTTT,CASSAAAIGELFF,TRBJ2-2,TRBV28,.,.
TGTGCCAGCAGCCAAGTGGGTTTTAGCGGGAGGGCCGCGGACGAGCAGTACTTC,CASSQVGFSGRAADEQYF,TRBJ2-7,TRBV5-5,TRBD2,.
TGTGCCAGCTCGCGCGACAGGAACACTGAAGCTTTCTTT,CASSRDRNTEAFF,TRBJ1-1,TRBV18,.,few
TGTGCCAGCAGCTTAGGGCCGGGAGCGGGTAACTATGGCTACACCTTC,CASSLGPGAGNYGYTF,TRBJ1-2,TRBV7-2,.,.
TGTGCCATCGGGGAGGGGGCCATTCAGTACTTC,CAIGEGAIQYF,TRBJ2-4,TRBV10-3,.,.
TGTGCCTGGGCTGGGCTAGCGGGAGTGGGGGAGACCCAGTACTTC,CAWAGLAGVGETQYF,TRBJ2-5,TRBV30,TRBD2,.
TGTGCCACCAGCGGGGGTAGCGGGCTCTACAATGAGCAGTTCTTC,CATSGGSGLYNEQFF,TRBJ2-1,TRBV24-1,TRBD2,once
TGTGCCAGTAGTATTGTCAGTCAAGAGACCCAGTACTTC,CASSIVSQETQYF,TRBJ2-5,TRBV19,.,.
TGTGCCAGCAGCGTAGGGGTGGGCACAGATACGCAGTATTTT,CASSVGVGTDTQYF,TRBJ2-3,TRBV9,.,.
TGTGCCAGTAGTATCCTCACTCGGGGGGCGGGAGACAATCAGCCCCAGCATTTT,CASSILTRGAGDNQPQHF,TRBJ1-5,TRBV19,.,few
TGTGCCAGCAGCCCTTCAACCACCGGGGCGCTGTTTTTT,CASSPSTTGALFF,TRBJ2-2,TRBV3-1/TRBV3-2,.,.
TGTGCCAGTAGTATAGGCTGGCGGGGAAGGAAGAACACCGGGGAGCTGTTTTTT,CASSIGWRGRKNTGELFF,TRBJ2-2,TRBV19,.,.
TGTGCCAGTAGCCCCGTCGGGATAGTCCCGAACACCGGGGAGCTGTTTTTT,CASSPVGIVPNTGELFF,TRBJ2-2,TRBV19,.,.
TGCGCCAGCAGCCCGGCCGTAACCTCCTACGAGCAGTACTTC,CASSPAVTSYEQYF,TRBJ2-7,TRBV5-1,.,.
TGTGCCAGCAGTACCCAGGGAAACGAGCAGTACTTC,CASSTQGNEQYF,TRBJ2-7,TRBV28,.,few
TGTGCCAGCAGCCAAGATAGGGCGCTAGCTGAAGAGCAGTACTTC,CASSQDRALAEEQYF,TRBJ2-7,TRBV14,.,few
TGCGCCAGCAGCTCCCACCCGACTAGCGGAGGATTCTACGAGCAGTACTTC,CASSSHPTSGGFYEQYF,TRBJ2-7,TRBV5-1,TRBD2,.
TGCGCCAGCATGGGGCAGTCGAACACTGAAGCTTTCTTT,CASMGQSNTEAFF,TRBJ1-1,TRBV10-2,.,few
TGTGCCAGCAGCCCCCTGGGGGCAGGGGGGCCCTACGAGCAGTACTTC,CASSPLGAGGPYEQYF,TRBJ2-7,TRBV7-2,.,.
TGTGCCAGCACGGAGCGGGGGGCCCCCAAAACCGGGGAGCTGTTTTTT,CASTERGAPKTGELFF,TRBJ2-2,TRBV5-6,TRBD2,.
TGTGCCAGCAGCTTAGCCCCAGGGGGAGGCAATCAGCCCCAGCATTTT,CASSLAPGGGNQPQHF,TRBJ1-5,TRBV11-2,TRBD1,few
TGTGCCAGTAGTAATTGGGGTAACAATCAGCCCCAGCATTTT,CASSNWGNNQPQHF,TRBJ1-5,TRBV19,.,.
TGTGCATCAGGCAGGGGATACAATGAGCAGTTCTTC,CASGRGYNEQFF,TRBJ2-1,TRBV27,.,.
TGTGCCTGGAGTCCCATTCCCGGGACCCCCTACGAGCAGTACTTC,CAWSPIPGTPYEQYF,TRBJ2-7,TRBV30,.,.
TGTGCCAGCAGCTTGGCGGGGACCTCCTACGAGCAGTACTTC,CASSLAGTSYEQYF,TRBJ2-7,TRBV7-2,.,.
TGCGCCAGCAGCCAAGCTAGTAGAGGGTACAATGAGCAGTTCTTC,CASSQASRGYNEQFF,TRBJ2-1,TRBV4-1,.,few
TGTGCCAGCAGTCCTTGGGGGAGCAATCAGCCCCAGCATTTT,CASSPWGSNQPQHF,TRBJ1-5,TRBV28,.,few
TGTGCCAGCACTCAGCCGACCAACACCGGGGAGCTGTTTTTT,CASTQPTNTGELFF,TRBJ2-2,TRBV28,.,.
TGTGCCATCAGTGAGTCGCCTTTGGAGGGCTACACCTTC,CAISESPLEGYTF,TRBJ1-2,TRBV10-3,.,.
TGTGCCAGCAGCTTGCAGGGGGCGAACACCATATATTTT,CASSLQGANTIYF,TRBJ1-3,TRBV5-6,TRBD1,.
TGTGCCACCAGCAGAGCTTTACACCCCACAGATACGCAGTATTTT,CATSRALHPTDTQYF,TRBJ2-3,TRBV15,.,.
TGCGCCAGCAGCCAAGATATGACTAGCGGGGGGAAGTACTTC,CASSQDMTSGGKYF,TRBJ2-7,TRBV4-3,TRBD2,.
TGTGCCAGCAGCTTATCGTTCTCAGAGCCTGAAGCTTTCTTT,CASSLSFSEPEAFF,TRBJ1-1,TRBV7-9,.,.
TGTGCCACCAGCAGAGAGGGCGGGAGGCGTACCGGGGAGCTGTTTTTT,CATSREGGRRTGELFF,TRBJ2-2,TRBV15,TRBD2,few
TGTGCCAGCAGCAGGACAGGGGGCTATGGCTACACCTTC,CASSRTGGYGYTF,TRBJ1-2,TRBV6-5,TRBD1,.
TGTGCCAGCAGACGCACGACTAGCGGGAATGAGCAGTTCTTC,CASRRTTSGNEQFF,TRBJ2-1,TRBV6-5,TRBD2,.
TGTGCCAGCAGCAAGGTACAGGGGCTAGCCAAAAACATTCAGTACTTC,CASSKVQGLAKNIQYF,TRBJ2-4,TRBV21-1,.,once
TGCGCCAGCAGCCTCGCGGGGTCAAACATTCAGTACTTC,CASSLAGSNIQYF,TRBJ2-4,TRBV5-1,.,.
TGTGCCAGCAGGACCACTAGGGGATATACCGGGGAGCTGTTTTTT,CASRTTRGYTGELFF,TRBJ2-2,TRBV2,.,.
TGCAGCGTTGCGATGCGGGTTAGGGCAGATACGCAGTATTTT,CSVAMRVRADTQYF,TRBJ2-3,TRBV29-1,.,once
TGTGCCAGTAGTAAGGATACACCTACCTACGAGCAGTACTTC,CASSKDTPTYEQYF,TRBJ2-7,TRBV19,.,.
TGCAGCGTTGGGGACAGGCCTAGCACAGATACGCAGTATTTT,CSVGDRPSTDTQYF,TRBJ2-3,TRBV29-1,TRBD1,.
TGTGCCAGCAGTTCCCCACCGAGTTATGGCTACACCTTC,CASSSPPSYGYTF,TRBJ1-2,TRBV6-2/TRBV6-3,.,.
TGTGCCAGCAGCTCGCTAGCGGGGGGGATATATGAGCAGTTCTTC,CASSSLAGGIYEQFF,TRBJ2-1,TRBV7-9,TRBD2,few
TGTGCCAGCAGTGCCCCACACAGGAAAGGGCCGTATAGCAATCAGCCCCAGCATTTT,CASSAPHRKGPYSNQPQHF,TRBJ1-5,TRBV6-1,.,few
TGTGCCAGCAGCCCCGCCGGGGAGACCCAGTACTTC,CASSPAGETQYF,TRBJ2-5,TRBV6-5,.,.
TGTGCCAGCAGACCCTCGACAGGGGGCGCGTTTGGCTACACCTTC,CASRPSTGGAFGYTF,TRBJ1-2,TRBV9,TRBD1,.
TGCGCCAGCAGCCAAGGGACAGGCTCTCTCGGCTACACCTTC,CASSQGTGSLGYTF,TRBJ1-2,TRBV4-3,TRBD1,.
TGTGCCAGTAGCACAGGGGACGAGCAGTACTTC,CASSTGDEQYF,TRBJ2-7,TRBV19,TRBD1,.
TGTGCCAGTAGTATCCGACAGGGGGCGAACACTGAAGCTTTCTTT,CASSIRQGANTEAFF,TRBJ1-1,TRBV19,TRBD1,.
TGCAGCGCCCGTTCGGGACTAGCGGTACAAGAGACCCAGTACTTC,CSARSGLAVQETQYF,TRBJ2-5,TRBV29-1,TRBD2,.
TGCGCCAGCAGCCTCGGACAGGCTAGGACGTCTTACGAGCAGTACTTC,CASSLGQARTSYEQYF,TRBJ2-7,TRBV5-1,TRBD1,.
TGTGCCACCAGCGACAGGGGAAAGTCTGGGGCCAACGTCCTGACTTTC,CATSDRGKSGANVLTF,TRBJ2-6,TRBV15,TRBD1,.
TGCGCCAGCAGCCGATCAGCCGGGGGGGATTCACCCCTCCACTTT,CASSRSAGGDSPLHF,TRBJ1-6,TRBV5-1,.,.
TGCGCCAGCAGCCCTTCCGGGAACACTGAAGCTTTCTTT,CASSPSGNTEAFF,TRBJ1-1,TRBV5-1,.,.